This T cell receptor (beta chain) was sequenced in a study of naive and memory T cell subsets. The study, taken as a whole, reports: Gini index rose across naive, CM, EM and EMRA in CD4 and CD8. Activation and differentiation may alter RNA-based TCR counts.

This CDR3 is 15 amino acids long. Germline V lookup: CDR1 LGHDT, CDR2 YNNKEL (reference sequence). An equimolar mix of two oligonucleotides served as the beta constant-region primer for TRBC1 and TRBC2. MiXCR was run by TCRdb on the UMI-ligation and nested PCR reads, yielding one entry per CDR3 protein. Among about 2,800 distinct CDR3 sequences listed, about 7.3% were seen once. Points on this clonotype: What it binds is unknown.

The rearrangement links TRBV3-1 to TRBJ2-2; 8 bases agree with TRBD2. The sample was effector memory CD8+ T cells from blood. Noted subset: effector memory, CD45RA- CD27-. This clonotype was obtained from a human donor in good health. The CDR3 DNA follows: TGTGAAAGAACCCACAGAGCGGGAGCGGGCGGGGAGCTGTTTTTT. Translation gives CERTHRAGAGGELFF.